This TCR beta chain stems from a study of blood T cell repertoires in COVID-19. Study information: Italy, Spain and the United States were the sources of the convalescent and acute COVID-19 samples. Sample material is recorded as cDNA or gDNA derived from T cells, B-cell-depleted T cells, or PBMCs.

Data came from immunoSEQ multiplex PCR; TCRdb stores just in-frame clones and leaves some out. The sample has fewer than 250,000 clones, 75% to 85% seen once. The J segment lost 3 bases and the V segment lost 0 bases, leaving 4 bases of the junction unmatched. The V gene's germline CDR1 is SGHRS and CDR2 YFSETQ. The CDR3 length is 15 residues. This clone was detected many times. The specimen was peripheral blood. The V and J genes are TRBV5-1 and TRBJ1-2, with TRBD1 identical over 8 bases. The receptor was derived from a man in his sixties with acute or convalescent COVID-19. The CDR3 loop reads CASSLALTGDYGYTF. The DNA for the CDR3 is TGCGCCAGCAGCTTGGCCTTGACAGGGGACTATGGCTACACCTTC.